This is a list of T cell receptor beta chains from one sample in a study of tumor and adjacent non-tumor tissue in lung cancer. TCRdb re-called the multiplex PCR reads with MiXCR, one entry per CDR3 protein. This table has around 80,000 distinct CDR3 sequences, roughly 80% appearing once. Sequencing input: distant non-tumor lung tissue. The receptors shown here come from a man aged 60-69 years with non-small cell lung cancer. The CDR3 runs from the conserved cysteine through the conserved F or W. The D gene is left open where the match is weak. The size field is filled for only some rows; it gives once, few, many or a size class.

d_call	v_call	j_call	clone_size	cdr3_nt	cdr3_aa
.	TRBV11-3	TRBJ2-2	.	TGCGATAGCAGCTCCCGGGGAGTGGGAGGATACAGAGCCGGGGAGCTGTTTTTT	CDSSSRGVGGYRAGELFF
.	TRBV5-5	TRBJ2-1	.	TGTGCCAGCAGCCGGGGAGGGGGAGGGGGATCCTACAATGAGCAGTTCTTC	CASSRGGGGGSYNEQFF
.	TRBV5-6	TRBJ1-1	.	TGTGCCAGCAGTTTGCTTCAGCGCAGCGAAGCTTTCTTT	CASSLLQRSEAFF
TRBD1	TRBV7-3	TRBJ2-5	.	TGTGTCAGCAGCTTTCGACAGGGTGGCGCGGAGACCCAGAACTTC	CVSSFRQGGAETQNF
TRBD2	TRBV6-1	TRBJ2-5	.	TGTGCCAGTAGTGAACTAGCGGGGGGGCCCGAGACCCAGTGCTTC	CASSELAGGPETQCF
TRBD1	TRBV11-2	TRBJ1-4	.	TGTGCCAGTAGCTTAGATATAGGGGGCGTACTGTTTTTT	CASSLDIGGVLFF
.	TRBV12-3/TRBV12-4	TRBJ2-5	few	TGTGCCAGCAGACCTAGACAGGGGACTAACCGAGAGACCCAGTACTTC	CASRPRQGTNRETQYF
.	TRBV20-1	TRBJ1-2	.	TGCAGTGCTGCCACAGGGACTACTAATGGCTACACTTTC	CSAATGTTNGYTF
TRBD1	TRBV12-3/TRBV12-4	TRBJ2-5	.	TGTGCCAGCAGTTCCCGGGACAGGGAGAGTCAAGAGACCCAGTACTTC	CASSSRDRESQETQYF
TRBD1	TRBV12-3/TRBV12-4	TRBJ2-1	.	TGTGCCAGCAGTTCTCCGAGACAGGGGGGTCCCAAGGCTGAGCAGTTCTTC	CASSSPRQGGPKAEQFF
TRBD1	TRBV29-1	TRBJ2-7	many	TGCAGCGCCGTACCGGGACAGGGAGGCTACGAGCAGTACTTC	CSAVPGQGGYEQYF
TRBD1	TRBV13	TRBJ2-7	.	TGTGCCAGCAGCACAACCAGGACAGGGGACGAGCAGTACTTC	CASSTTRTGDEQYF
TRBD1	TRBV6-1	TRBJ2-3	many	TGTGCCAGTACGGCCGGGACAGGGGCCATAGATACGCAGTATTTT	CASTAGTGAIDTQYF
.	TRBV7-8	TRBJ1-1	.	TGTGCCAGCAGCGAAGGAGGGAGGGGAGCTTTCTTT	CASSEGGRGAFF
.	TRBV20-1	TRBJ2-7	.	TGCAGTGCTACAGAACTGAGAGGGGACTACGAGCAGTACTTC	CSATELRGDYEQYF
.	TRBV12-3/TRBV12-4	TRBJ1-6	.	TGTGCCATCAGAGTCAGGGCTAACTCACCCCTCCACTTT	CAIRVRANSPLHF
.	TRBV11-1	TRBJ2-5	.	TGTGTGAGCAGCTTAGCGACCGGGGAGACCCAGTACTTC	CVSSLATGETQYF
.	TRBV29-1	TRBJ2-7	.	TGCAGCGCCGCTGAGAGAGCCGAGGAGTACTTC	CSAAERAEEYF
TRBD1	TRBV20-1	TRBJ2-7	many	TGCAGTGCTAGAGATGATCGACAGGGTGCCTCCTACGAGCAGTACTTC	CSARDDRQGASYEQYF
.	TRBV11-3	TRBJ2-7	.	TGTGCCAGAAGCTTCCTTACACCGACCCTCGGGTACGAGCAATACTTC	CARSFLTPTLGYEQYF
.	TRBV6-5	TRBJ1-6	.	TGTGCCAGCAGTTACTCCGGGACTGGGTGGAATTCATCCCTCCACTTT	CASSYSGTGWNSSLHF
.	TRBV6-6	TRBJ2-7	.	TGTGCCAGCAGTTTCGCGGTCTACGAGCAGTACTTC	CASSFAVYEQYF
.	TRBV4-3	TRBJ2-3	once	TGCGTCAGCAGCCAATATAGAGCGGGCACCACGGATACGCAGTATTTT	CVSSQYRAGTTDTQYF
TRBD1	TRBV11-2	TRBJ2-5	.	TGTGCTTTCAGTTCTACAGGGGAAGAGACCCAGTACTTC	CAFSSTGEETQYF
TRBD2	TRBV12-3/TRBV12-4	TRBJ2-7	many	TGTGCCAGCAGTTTACTCCCGCTAGCGGGAGTCGAGCAGTACTTC	CASSLLPLAGVEQYF
.	TRBV11-2	TRBJ2-5	.	TGTGCCAGCAGCTCTGAACAGGTCAAAGAGACCCAGTATTTC	CASSSEQVKETQYF
.	TRBV6-1	TRBJ2-3	.	TGTGTCAGCAGGCCGGGTGACGGGAGGACAGATACGTCGTATTTT	CVSRPGDGRTDTSYF
.	TRBV20-1	TRBJ1-3	once	TGCAGTGTCTGGGTTTTTTACACCATATATTTT	CSVWVFYTIYF
TRBD1	TRBV11-2	TRBJ1-1	.	TGTGCCGGCAGATGGACAGGGCTGAACTCTGAAGCTTTCTTT	CAGRWTGLNSEAFF
TRBD1	TRBV12-3/TRBV12-4	TRBJ1-2	many	TGTGCCAGCAGTTTGGGACAGCCTCGGGGCTATGGCTACACCTTC	CASSLGQPRGYGYTF
TRBD1	TRBV5-4	TRBJ1-1	.	TGTGCCAGCATTGCCGGTCGACAGGGACGAGGCGACACTAAAGCTTTCTTT	CASIAGRQGRGDTKAFF
.	TRBV18	TRBJ2-6	.	TGTGCCAGCTCACGACAGGAATCTGGGGCCAACGTCCTGACTTTC	CASSRQESGANVLTF
.	TRBV5-4	TRBJ1-2	.	.	CAGSLDNYGCTF
TRBD1	TRBV6-1	TRBJ1-4	.	TGTGCCGGCAGAACAGGGGGCGAGGAAAAACTGTTTTTT	CAGRTGGEEKLFF
TRBD2	TRBV4-3	TRBJ2-2	.	TGCGCCACCGGCCATTCAGCGGGAGAAATGGCCGGGGAGCTGTTTTTT	CATGHSAGEMAGELFF
.	TRBV6-5	TRBJ2-7	.	TGTGCCAGCAGTTACTCGATACAGTTGCACGACGAACAGTACTTC	CASSYSIQLHDEQYF
TRBD2	TRBV5-1	TRBJ2-5	.	TGCGCCAGCAGCCTCACGCCCGGCGGGGGAGAGACCCAATACTTC	CASSLTPGGGETQYF
TRBD1	TRBV11-2	TRBJ2-6	once	TGTACCAGCAGCTTACTTCCAAAGGACAGGCCCTCTGGGGCCAATGTTCTGACTTTC	CTSSLLPKDRPSGANVLTF
.	TRBV7-9	TRBJ1-1	.	TGTGCCAGTAGCCTTACGAACAGCCCTGAAGCTTTCTTT	CASSLTNSPEAFF
.	TRBV4-3	TRBJ2-6	once	TGCGCCAGCAGCCAAGATGCGGTGTCTGTGGCCAACGTCTTGACTTTC	CASSQDAVSVANVLTF
TRBD1	TRBV7-3	TRBJ1-1	.	TGTGCCAGCAGCACGACAGGGATGAACAGTGAAGCTTTCTTT	CASSTTGMNSEAFF
.	TRBV20-1	TRBJ2-2	.	TGCAGTGCTAAATTCTCCGAGAACACCTGGGAGCTGTTTTTT	CSAKFSENTWELFF